These T cell receptor beta chains were read from a single sample in a study of blood T cell repertoires in COVID-19. Using immunoSEQ multiplex PCR, the repertoire was profiled, and TCRdb retains in-frame clones only, with some absent. This sample has more than 150,000 clones, with roughly 90% found just once. Sequences were obtained from PBMCs or T cells enriched from blood (not recorded which). These receptors came from a woman in her thirties who had recovered from COVID-19. Each CDR3 is given with its conserved first and last residue. A D gene is named only where the DNA matches it firmly. A clone size is listed for some rows: how often the clone was seen (once, few, many), or a class if it is expanded.

V gene,clone size,J gene,D gene,CDR3 DNA,CDR3 protein
TRBV5-6,once,TRBJ2-3,TRBD1,TGTGCCAGCAGCATCCGGGACAGGGGGGGCGGTACGCAGTATTTT,CASSIRDRGGGTQYF
TRBV28,many,TRBJ1-6,-,TGTGCCACCTCGGCCCTCGGGGGCTCCTATAATTCACCCCTCCACTTT,CATSALGGSYNSPLHF
TRBV5-1,once,TRBJ1-4,TRBD1,TGCGCCAGCAGCTTGGAAGGGGGCAGTGAGTCAACTAATGAAAAACTGTTTTTT,CASSLEGGSESTNEKLFF
TRBV5-1,-,TRBJ1-1,TRBD1,TGCGCCAGCAGAGGACAGGGGGTGGGAACTGAAGCTTTCTTT,CASRGQGVGTEAFF
TRBV15,once,TRBJ1-1,-,TGTGCCACGAAAAGTGGAGAGAACACTGAAGCTTTCTTT,CATKSGENTEAFF
TRBV7-9,once,TRBJ2-1,-,TGTGCCAGCAGCTCAGGGGCTCCCGGCAATGAGCAGTTCTTC,CASSSGAPGNEQFF
TRBV11-2,-,TRBJ2-1,-,TGTGCCAGCAGCTTAGATCGGGGAACCTACAATGAGCAGTTCTTC,CASSLDRGTYNEQFF
TRBV19,-,TRBJ2-1,TRBD2,TGTGCCAGTAGTATATCCGGGGCCGGGGGGAATGAGCAGTTCTTC,CASSISGAGGNEQFF
TRBV11-1,-,TRBJ1-2,-,TGTGCCAGCAGCTTAGGTTTGGACAGCTATGGCTACACCTTC,CASSLGLDSYGYTF
TRBV5-6,-,TRBJ2-2,TRBD1,TGTGCCAGCAGCTGGACAGGGATGTTCACCGGGGAGCTGTTTTTT,CASSWTGMFTGELFF
TRBV7-8,few,TRBJ2-2,-,TGTGCCAGCAGCTTACAGGGCAGTCAGAACACCGGGGAGCTGTTTTTT,CASSLQGSQNTGELFF
TRBV19,many,TRBJ1-3,TRBD1,TGTGCCAGTAGTATAACAGGGGTGAAGGCTGGAAACACCATATATTTT,CASSITGVKAGNTIYF
TRBV11-2,-,TRBJ2-1,TRBD2,TGTGCCAGCAGCTTAGTCCCAGCGGGGGTAGGCAATGAGCAGTTCTTC,CASSLVPAGVGNEQFF
TRBV9,-,TRBJ2-3,-,TGTGCCAGCAGCGTAGAAGCGGCGAATCAAGATACGCAGTATTTT,CASSVEAANQDTQYF
TRBV6-5,-,TRBJ2-1,-,TGTGCCAGCAGTTACTCCCGGACTAAGTACAATGAGCAGTTCTTC,CASSYSRTKYNEQFF
TRBV9,-,TRBJ2-7,TRBD2,TGTGCCAGCAGCGTAGGGGGAGGGGCGTACGAGCAGTACTTC,CASSVGGGAYEQYF
TRBV11-3,once,TRBJ1-4,TRBD1,TGTGCCAGCAGCCCCCCGGGACAGTCCAATGAAAAACTGTTTTTT,CASSPPGQSNEKLFF
TRBV5-4,-,TRBJ2-7,-,TGTGCCAGCAGCTGGGTGAACGGGGGACTCAACTACGAGCAGTACTTC,CASSWVNGGLNYEQYF
TRBV2,-,TRBJ2-4,-,TGTGCCAGCAGTGACAGGGGAGAGGCCAAAAACATTCAGTACTTC,CASSDRGEAKNIQYF
TRBV7-2,-,TRBJ2-1,-,TGTGCCAGCAGCGCTGTCCTTAGCCCTCTAAAGAATGAGCAGTTCTTC,CASSAVLSPLKNEQFF
TRBV5-8,-,TRBJ2-1,-,TGTGCCAGCAGGAACAGGGGAGGCAATGAGCAGTTCTTC,CASRNRGGNEQFF
TRBV28,few,TRBJ2-7,-,TGTGCCAGCAGTTCCAGCTACGGGTACTCCTACGAGCAGTACTTC,CASSSSYGYSYEQYF
TRBV24-1,-,TRBJ1-4,-,TGTGCCACCAGTGATTCAGGGGAGGGAGAAAAACTGTTTTTT,CATSDSGEGEKLFF
TRBV5-4,-,TRBJ1-2,TRBD1,TGTGCCAGCAGCCCCCGGGACAGGGGGCCCTATGGCTACACCTTC,CASSPRDRGPYGYTF
TRBV27,-,TRBJ1-1,-,TGTGCCAGCAGTTCACCGACAGTGAACACTGAAGCTTTCTTT,CASSSPTVNTEAFF
TRBV9,-,TRBJ1-1,TRBD1,TGTGCCAGCAGCGACCGACAGGGGAGGACTGAAGCTTTCTTT,CASSDRQGRTEAFF
TRBV19,-,TRBJ1-2,-,TGTGCCAGTAGTATAGATCGGTTTGGCTACACCTTC,CASSIDRFGYTF
TRBV12-3/TRBV12-4,few,TRBJ1-4,-,TGTGCCAGCAGTTTAGACAGGCAAAAACTGTTTTTT,CASSLDRQKLFF
TRBV7-9,-,TRBJ1-4,-,TGTGCCAGCAGCTTAGTCGGACAGAGTAATGAAAAACTGTTTTTT,CASSLVGQSNEKLFF
TRBV2,-,TRBJ1-1,-,TGTGCCAGCAGTGAGTTCCAGGTGAACACTGAAGCTTTCTTT,CASSEFQVNTEAFF
TRBV5-1,-,TRBJ1-4,-,TGCGCCAGCAGCTTGGTCAGGGGATCGGGTAATGAAAAACTGTTTTTT,CASSLVRGSGNEKLFF
TRBV11-3,-,TRBJ1-1,TRBD1,TGTGCCAGCAGCACAAAACGGGGACAGGGCACTGAAGCTTTCTTT,CASSTKRGQGTEAFF
TRBV2,-,TRBJ2-1,-,TGTGCCAGCAGTGCCCCCCGACTAGACCCGGGCTCCTACAATGAGCAGTTCTTC,CASSAPRLDPGSYNEQFF
TRBV7-2,once,TRBJ2-7,TRBD2,TGTGCCAGCAGCAATAGCGGGGGAAGCTCCTACGAGCAGTACTTC,CASSNSGGSSYEQYF
TRBV7-2,-,TRBJ2-7,-,TGTGCCAGCAGCTTAGGGGGTAGCGGTTCCTACGAGCAGTACTTC,CASSLGGSGSYEQYF
TRBV11-1,-,TRBJ2-3,-,TGTGCCAGCAGCTTACGCAGTAGCGCCACAGATACGCAGTATTTT,CASSLRSSATDTQYF
TRBV2,-,TRBJ1-5,-,TGTGCCAGCAGTTATGGGACAAGGGTAGATCAGCCCCAGCATTTT,CASSYGTRVDQPQHF
TRBV30,-,TRBJ2-3,-,TGTGCCTGGAGGCCAGTAGATACGCAGTATTTT,CAWRPVDTQYF
TRBV20-1,-,TRBJ2-3,TRBD2,TGCAGTGCTAGTCCCAGACTAGCGGGAGGGGAAGATACGCAGTATTTT,CSASPRLAGGEDTQYF
TRBV28,few,TRBJ2-7,TRBD1,TGTGCCAGCAGTCCCGGGACAGCATCATTCGAGCAGTACTTC,CASSPGTASFEQYF